Sequencing of this T cell receptor (beta chain) was carried out in a study of blood T cell repertoires in COVID-19. The wider study: Samples representing acute and convalescent COVID-19 were sourced from the United States, Italy and Spain. The analysed material was cDNA or gDNA that came from T cells, B-cell-depleted T cells, or PBMCs.

Authors' processing steps: Counts of nucleated cells, estimated from reference gene primer amplification, were obtained. The repertoire was sequenced with immunoSEQ multiplex PCR; TCRdb's copy has only in-frame clones and lacks some. That table gives V, J and clone size, and the DNA gave D and trimming. The data contain 130,000 to 150,000 clones, approximately 85% of them singletons. Germline lookup yields CDR1 MNHEY and CDR2 SVGEGT. V lost 2 bases, J lost 4 bases, and 5 bases stayed unmatched. The CDR3 has 16 amino acids. Seattle participants joined during active infection and were tracked over time.

Sequencing input: peripheral blood. This TCR derives from a woman aged 55-69 years with COVID-19, enrolled during active disease. The chain links TRBV6-2 or TRBV6-3 to TRBJ2-1; TRBD2 agrees at 10 bases. CDR3 amino acids: CASSYPLAGEYNEQFF. Written as DNA, the CDR3 is TGTGCCAGCAGTTACCCCCTAGCGGGGGAGTACAATGAGCAGTTCTTC.